This T cell receptor (beta chain) was observed in a study of tumor-infiltrating lymphocytes in primary liver carcinoma. Study as a whole: Tumors were stage T1-T3 N0M0, about 4 to 11 cm across. Sequenced samples came back with roughly 3.5 to 8 million productive TCRbeta reads, and the counts looked alike across tissue types.

Co-extracting RNA and DNA was done with roughly 17-34 mg of unsorted bulk tissue as input. Patients showed chronic HBV infection and an absence of prior treatment. As to this clonotype: Antigen specificity is unknown.

General observations from the study: Whereas tumor region pairs overlapped more, tumor-adjacent and tumor-blood pairs overlapped less.

The template, roughly 0.45 ug total RNA, yielded TCR beta cDNA made with a constant-region primer. Nested multiplex PCR, run for three rounds with slightly modified ARM-PCR, yielded TCR beta libraries. The two initial PCR rounds, about 9 cycles each, used TRBV1-TRBV30 forward and C-beta reverse primers. From the multiplex PCR reads, TCRdb called clonotypes with MiXCR, one entry per CDR3 protein. The top ten hold around 9.7% of the sample, which has roughly 120,000 distinct CDR3 sequences, 50% to 65% seen once. CDR3 length equals 15 residues. V lost 2 bases to trimming and J lost 6 bases, with 11 bases between them.

The chain couples TRBV12-3 or TRBV12-4 to TRBJ2-6; no definite D call. The source material was liver tumor tissue from sampling region 1. Subset denoted: tumor region T1, superior pole. The receptor's source is a woman aged 60-70 years with primary liver carcinoma and hepatitis B virus infection. The CDR3: CASSLQRAVANVLTF. The CDR3 coding sequence is TGTGCCAGCAGTTTACAGAGAGCTGTGGCCAACGTCCTGACTTTC.